The table lists the clone carrying this TCR beta chain with a few counts. What it binds is not known. TCRdb reprocessed the 5' RACE reads via MiXCR and lists one record per CDR3 protein. The table lists approximately 540,000 distinct CDR3 sequences, 9.5% to 15% of them singletons. This specimen belongs to a study of CD8 T cells in ankylosing spondylitis. The study, taken as a whole, reports: A TCR beta motif made of several highly homologous variants seemed typical of ankylosing spondylitis blood.

Sequenced input: blood, either unsorted or a sorted T cell fraction (not recorded which). The clonotype was recovered from a male donor with ankylosing spondylitis.

The CDR3 protein is CASSSSSGPPDTQYF. The CDR3 DNA is TGTGCCAGCAGCTCCTCTAGCGGTCCCCCAGATACGCAGTATTTT. The rearrangement links TRBV7-2 to TRBJ2-3; TRBD2 matches at 7 bases. V lost 4 bases, J lost 4 bases, and 8 bases stayed unmatched. This CDR3 is built from 15 residues. Germline V gene data show CDR1 as SGHTA and CDR2 as FQGNSA.